These 3 T cell receptor beta chains were sequenced from one sample in a study of regulatory T cells in long-lasting Graves disease. Libraries of TCR beta came from iRepertoire HTBI primers plus Arm-PCR of CDR3 regions. Each CDR3 protein gets one entry after TCRdb re-called the multiplex PCR reads with MiXCR. In the table there are about 470,000 distinct CDR3 sequences, roughly 21% of which are singletons. Noted time point: persistent/refractory GD, antithyroid drugs over 5 years with positive TRAb. The authors made the TCR library using RNA they extracted from PBMCs. The material sequenced was peripheral blood mononuclear cells (PBMCs), taken when the disease was refractory, from a patient treated with antithyroid drugs. The source is a female donor with Graves disease.

This clonotype was seen a handful of times. The genes are TRBV5-1 and TRBJ2-7; 8 bases agree with TRBD1. This CDR3 has 13 amino acids. V lost 4 bases and J lost 4; bases outside the gene matches: 4. From germline, CDR1 is SGHRS and CDR2 YFSETQ. CDR3 coding DNA: TGCGCCAGCAGCGACCGACAGGGGTACGAGCAGTACTTC. Its translation: CASSDRQGYEQYF.

Many counts were recorded for this clonotype. This chain joins TRBV28 and TRBJ2-2, with a weak D call TRBD1 (6 bases). The V end was cut by 7 bases, the J end by 3 bases, with 21 bases between. The germline CDR1 and CDR2 sequences are MDHEN and SYDVKM. This CDR3 is built from 17 residues. For the CDR3, the DNA is TGTGCCAGCATACCCGTCGAGGGGCGACAGGACACCGGGGAGCTGTTTTTT. This translates into CASIPVEGRQDTGELFF.

This clonotype showed up just a few times. This sequence joins TRBV7-2 and TRBJ2-3; 7 positions agree with TRBD2. V shed 2 bases and J 3 bases; nucleotides not matched to a gene: 5. This CDR3 is 15 amino acids long. From germline, CDR1 is SGHTA and CDR2 FQGNSA. The CDR3 DNA reads TGTGCCAGCAGCTTATTTACTAGCGAAACAGATACGCAGTATTTT. Translation: CASSLFTSETDTQYF.